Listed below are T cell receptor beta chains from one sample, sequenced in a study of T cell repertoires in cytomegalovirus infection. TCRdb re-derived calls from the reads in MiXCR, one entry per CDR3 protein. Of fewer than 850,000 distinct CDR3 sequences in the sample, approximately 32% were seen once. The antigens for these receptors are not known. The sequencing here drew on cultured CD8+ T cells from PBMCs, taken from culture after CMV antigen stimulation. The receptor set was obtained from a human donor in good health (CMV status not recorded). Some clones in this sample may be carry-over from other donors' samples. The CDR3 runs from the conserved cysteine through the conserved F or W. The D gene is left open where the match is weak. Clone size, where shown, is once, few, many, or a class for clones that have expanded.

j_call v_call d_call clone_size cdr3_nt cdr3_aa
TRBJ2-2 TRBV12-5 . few TGTGCTAGTGGAGGGACTGAGAACACCGGGGAGCTGTTTTTT CASGGTENTGELFF
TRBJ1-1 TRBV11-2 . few TGTGCCAGCAGCTTATGGGGTGGCATGAACACTGAAGCTTTCTTT CASSLWGGMNTEAFF
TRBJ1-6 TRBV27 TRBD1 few TGTGCCAGCAGCCAGGGGGCAGGTAATTCACCCCTCCACTTT CASSQGAGNSPLHF
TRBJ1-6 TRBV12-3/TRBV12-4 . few TGTGCCAGCAGTCGGGGCAGGGATACAATCGAAGGAAATTCACCCCTCCACTTT CASSRGRDTIEGNSPLHF
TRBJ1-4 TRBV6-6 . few TGTGCCAGCAGCGGGTCCCCAACTAATGAAAAACTGTTTTTT CASSGSPTNEKLFF
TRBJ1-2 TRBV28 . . TGTGCCAGCAGTCGGGTTCTGGTCTATGGCTACACCTTC CASSRVLVYGYTF
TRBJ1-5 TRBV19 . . TGTGCCAGTAGTATTCGCGACGGCCCCAATCAGCCCCAGCATTTT CASSIRDGPNQPQHF
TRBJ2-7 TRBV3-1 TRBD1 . TGTGCCAGCAGCCCCAGCATGGGACAGTGGTACTACGAGCAGTACTTC CASSPSMGQWYYEQYF
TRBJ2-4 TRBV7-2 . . TGTGCCAGCAGCTTACAAGGGTATCAGGGGAGGGAAAACATTCAGTACTTC CASSLQGYQGRENIQYF
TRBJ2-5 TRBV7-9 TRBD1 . TGTGCCAGCAGCTTAAGGGACAGGTCGGCGGAGACCCAGTACTTC CASSLRDRSAETQYF